This TCR beta chain was sequenced for a study of cytomegalovirus exposure and HLA in healthy donors. Study information: When 350 to 500 donors were genotyped, about 81% of them were found to fall in the Caucasian-associated ancestry cluster.

Study-level findings and limits: A later analysis showed HLA-associated TCR beta chains outstripping equally common others in clonal expansion. The CMV antigen specificity of a few CMV-associated chains was confirmed through in vitro analysis.

A remark on this clone: Its antigen is still unknown.

PCR amplification relied on 60 Vbeta primers (plus 13 Jbeta primers). Authors' data handling: Counted up in a later analysis, unique TCR beta chains came to approximately 83 million, with around 9.9 million shared. Using immunoSEQ multiplex PCR, the repertoire was profiled, and TCRdb retains in-frame clones only, with some absent. V and J calls and clone size are given by that table; D and trimming were obtained from the DNA. The sample shows about 160,000 clones, roughly four fifths of them seen only once. This CDR3 is 16 amino acids long. V gene TRBV21-1 combines with J gene TRBJ2-1; the DNA was not used to check the table's D call, TRBD2. TRBV21-1 is a listed pseudogene. The sample comprised PBMCs. This TCR was recovered from a young man in good health and CMV-seronegative. CDR3: CASTERGLGPYNEQFF. In DNA form, the CDR3 reads TGTGCCAGCACCGAAAGGGGACTAGGGCCCTACAATGAGCAGTTCTTC.